Presented here are 31 T cell receptor beta chains from one specimen sequenced in a study of CXCR3-negative and CXCR3-positive naive CD8 T cells (dated by TCRdb to about 2019). These reads were obtained on a NextSeq 550. The Human TCR Profiling Kit (MiLaboratory) was used to make UMI-labeled 5' RACE TRB cDNA libraries. The reads underwent TCRdb reprocessing, giving one record for each CDR3 protein sequence and no DNA. The data table for this sample lists 100,000 to 150,000 distinct CDR3 sequences. Of the sample, approximately 0.29% is held by the ten largest clones. Sequencing was carried out using naive CXCR3- CD8+ T cells from blood. The sample's cell subset or site label, in plain terms: CD45RO-CCR7+CD27+CD95- naive CD8+ T cells lacking CXCR3 (TNR3-). The receptors were sampled from a human donor in good health. Some clones in this sample may be carry-over from other donors' samples.

The CDR3 loop is CACETGEGAFF. The rearrangement uses TRBV30 and TRBJ1-1; TCRdb's assignment of TRBD1 cannot be checked, as there is no DNA. The CDR3 spans 11 residues. Looked up from germline, CDR1 is GTSNPN and CDR2 is SVGIG (reference sequence).

The chain links TRBV29-1 to TRBJ2-2. Per the germline V gene, CDR1 is SQVTM and CDR2 is ANQGSEA. This CDR3 comprises 13 residues. CDR3 loop: CSVEGENTGELFF.

The CDR3: CASSESGQNMLNEQFF. The rearrangement joins TRBV25-1 to TRBJ2-1; TCRdb indicates TRBD1, and absent DNA this call remains unverified. CDR3 size: 16 residues. From germline, CDR1 is MGHDK and CDR2 SYGVNS.

The chain carries TRBV28 and TRBJ2-1; TCRdb gives TRBD1 as the D gene, but with no DNA this cannot be confirmed. The germline CDR1 and CDR2 sequences are MDHEN and SYDVKM. The CDR3 contains 16 residues. The CDR3 loop is CASSSRQGELYNEQFF.

The chain uses TRBV9 and TRBJ2-2; TCRdb's D call of TRBD1 is untestable without DNA. There are 17 residues in the CDR3. CDR1 and CDR2 (germline): SGDLS, YYNGEE. CDR3 amino acids: CASSTDIDNLDTGELFF.

This chain connects TRBV11-2 to TRBJ2-7; the TRBD1 assignment by TCRdb is unverifiable without DNA. CDR3 length: 12 residues. Germline CDR1 and CDR2: SGHAT and FQNNGV. The CDR3: CASSRPQGEQYF.

The rearrangement uses TRBV13 and TRBJ2-1. The CDR3 loop spans 16 amino acids. Germline lookup yields CDR1 PRHDT and CDR2 FYEKMQ (reference sequence). CDR3 residues: CASSGSVTPQYNEQFF.

The V call is TRBV29-1, the J call TRBJ2-7; TCRdb picks TRBD2, but there is no DNA to check that call. CDR3 length: 13 amino acids. CDR1 is SQVTM, CDR2 ANQGSEA, per germline. This chain's CDR3 is CSVRSGLSYEQYF.

The chain joins TRBV12-3 or TRBV12-4 to TRBJ1-5; no DNA is available, so the TRBD1 call from TCRdb remains unchecked. The CDR3 has 15 amino acids. CDR3: CASSLGQNSNQPQHF.

V usage is TRBV28 and J usage is TRBJ1-5. The CDR3 spans 14 residues. CDR1 is MDHEN, CDR2 SYDVKM, per germline. CDR3 sequence reads: CASSNRISNQPQHF.

The gene calls are TRBV29-1 and TRBJ2-5; TCRdb's assignment of TRBD2 cannot be checked, as there is no DNA. This CDR3 region has 17 residues. Germline CDR1 SQVTM, CDR2 ANQGSEA. CDR3 sequence: CSVEDPGLAGELRTQYF.

The J gene is TRBJ2-1, the V gene TRBV20-1; TCRdb designates TRBD1, a call that cannot be tested without DNA. The germline V gene has CDR1 DFQATT and CDR2 SNEGSKA (reference sequence). The CDR3 runs to 13 residues. This chain's CDR3 is CSAGWTGYNEQFF.

This chain links TRBV5-4 with TRBJ2-1; as DNA is missing, the TRBD2 call by TCRdb cannot be tested. From germline, CDR1 is SGHNT and CDR2 YYREEE (reference sequence). CDR3 length equals 16 residues. The CDR3 spells CASSLSGRALYNEQFF.

The rearrangement uses TRBV5-1 and TRBJ1-5; with no DNA, the TCRdb D assignment of TRBD1 cannot be verified. Germline V CDR1 and CDR2: SGHRS, YFSETQ. This CDR3 is 19 amino acids long. This CDR3 is CASSEGGTVYDSSNQPQHF.

The chain couples TRBV6-6 to TRBJ2-3; the TCRdb D gene call, TRBD2, has no DNA to confirm it. CDR1 is MNHNY and CDR2 is SVGAGI in the germline V gene (reference sequence). The CDR3 extends over 16 amino acids. The CDR3 is CASSYEGGGPTDTQYF.

The chain is built from TRBV7-9 and TRBJ2-1; TCRdb's D call of TRBD1 is untestable without DNA. Germline V gene lookup returns CDR1 SEHNR and CDR2 FQNEAQ (reference sequence). This CDR3 region has 16 residues. The CDR3 reads CASIFPGGENRNEQFF. The full variable domain, rest sourced from reference TRBV7-9 and TRBJ2-1, is DTGVSQNPRHKITKRGQNVTFRCDPISEHNRLYWYRQTLGQGPEFLTYFQNEAQLEKSRLLSDRFSAERPKGSFSTLEIQRTEQGDSAMYLCASIFPGGENRNEQFFGPGTRLTVL.

CDR3 protein: CASSLTSGTFYEQYF. The chain employs TRBV5-1 and TRBJ2-7; TCRdb proposes TRBD2, but this gene call is untestable without DNA. This CDR3 spans 15 amino acids. CDR1 is SGHRS and CDR2 is YFSETQ in the germline V gene.

The chain uses TRBV7-3 and TRBJ2-7; TCRdb names TRBD1, which stays unverified in the absence of DNA. The germline CDR1 and CDR2 sequences are SGHTA and FQGTGA. The length of the CDR3 is 15 residues. The CDR3 sequence: CASSLSGGEAYEQYF.

The V call is TRBV7-9, the J call TRBJ2-1; TCRdb designates TRBD2, a call that cannot be tested without DNA. Germline CDR1 reads SEHNR; CDR2 reads FQNEAQ (reference sequence). The length of the CDR3 is 15 residues. CDR3 sequence: CASSSTTGDGDEQFF. The full variable domain, completed using reference TRBV7-9 and TRBJ2-1, is DTGVSQNPRHKITKRGQNVTFRCDPISEHNRLYWYRQTLGQGPEFLTYFQNEAQLEKSRLLSDRFSAERPKGSFSTLEIQRTEQGDSAMYLCASSSTTGDGDEQFFGPGTRLTVL.

This chain joins TRBV20-1 and TRBJ2-1. The CDR3 sequence is 15 residues long. CDR1 and CDR2 (germline): DFQATT, SNEGSKA (reference sequence). The CDR3 sequence: CSARSRTASYNEQFF.

The rearrangement links TRBV29-1 to TRBJ2-1; absent DNA, TCRdb's TRBD2 call cannot be checked. CDR1 is SQVTM and CDR2 is ANQGSEA in the germline V gene. CDR3 length: 16 residues. This CDR3 reads CSVGLAGSYAYNEQFF.

The genes are TRBV7-8 and TRBJ1-1. The CDR3 spans 14 residues. CDR1 is SGHVS and CDR2 is FQNEAQ in the germline V gene. This CDR3 is CASSLAVLATEAFF.

The chain uses TRBV29-1 and TRBJ2-1; the TRBD1 assignment by TCRdb is unverifiable without DNA. In germline, CDR1 is SQVTM, CDR2 ANQGSEA. The CDR3 runs to 16 residues. CDR3 residues: CSVLYRDRGPYNEQFF.

V usage is TRBV5-1 and J usage is TRBJ2-3. Looked up from germline, CDR1 is SGHRS and CDR2 is YFSETQ. The CDR3 is made up of 17 amino acids. CDR3 sequence reads: CASSLADRVWATDTQYF.

The CDR3 loop reads CASSLSGRTEAFF. V gene TRBV5-1 combines with J gene TRBJ1-1. The CDR3 is made up of 13 amino acids. Germline loops: CDR1 SGHRS, CDR2 YFSETQ. Filled out from reference TRBV5-1 and TRBJ1-1, the complete variable domain reads KAGVTQTPRYLIKTRGQQVTLSCSPISGHRSVSWYQQTPGQGLQFLFEYFSETQRNKGNFPGRFSGRQFSNSRSEMNVSTLELGDSALYLCASSLSGRTEAFFGQGTRLTVV.

The J gene is TRBJ2-5, the V gene TRBV7-9; TCRdb designates TRBD2, a call that cannot be tested without DNA. This CDR3 region has 16 residues. Germline V gene lookup returns CDR1 SEHNR and CDR2 FQNEAQ (reference sequence). This CDR3 reads CASSYVPGTRQETLYF.

The chain joins TRBV29-1 to TRBJ1-1; TCRdb indicates TRBD1, and absent DNA this call remains unverified. The CDR3 has 14 amino acids. In germline, CDR1 is SQVTM, CDR2 ANQGSEA. The CDR3 loop reads CSVEETGMNTEAFF.

The chain couples TRBV7-9 to TRBJ1-1. The CDR3 is made up of 15 amino acids. Germline loops: CDR1 SEHNR, CDR2 FQNEAQ (reference sequence). This CDR3 is CASSPLLGVGVEAFF.

The chain is built from TRBV12-3 or TRBV12-4 and TRBJ2-2; TCRdb indicates TRBD1, and absent DNA this call remains unverified. The CDR3 length is 16 residues. CDR3 in amino acids: CASSLAERTGTGELFF.

The V and J genes are TRBV29-1 and TRBJ1-2. This CDR3 spans 15 amino acids. CDR1 and CDR2 from the germline V gene are SQVTM and ANQGSEA. The CDR3 protein is CSVDDSLGYNYGYTF.

CDR3 sequence reads: CASSPWSNEQFF. The chain has TRBV5-5 and TRBJ2-1; TCRdb picks TRBD1, but there is no DNA to check that call. Germline CDR1 is SGHKS and CDR2 is YYEKEE (reference sequence). The CDR3 totals 12 residues.